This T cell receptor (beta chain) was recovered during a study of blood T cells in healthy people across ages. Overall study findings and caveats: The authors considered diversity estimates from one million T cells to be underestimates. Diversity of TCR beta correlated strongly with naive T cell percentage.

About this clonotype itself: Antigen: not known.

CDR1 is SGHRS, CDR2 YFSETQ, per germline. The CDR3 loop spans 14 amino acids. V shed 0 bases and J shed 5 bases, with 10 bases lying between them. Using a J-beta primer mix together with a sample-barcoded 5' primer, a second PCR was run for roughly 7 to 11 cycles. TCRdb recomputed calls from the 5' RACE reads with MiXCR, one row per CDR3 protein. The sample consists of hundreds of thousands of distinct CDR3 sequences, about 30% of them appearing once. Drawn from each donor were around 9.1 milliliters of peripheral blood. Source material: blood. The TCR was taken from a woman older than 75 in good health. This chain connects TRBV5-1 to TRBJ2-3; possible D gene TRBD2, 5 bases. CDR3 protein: CASSLAEGGDTQYF. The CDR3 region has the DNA TGCGCCAGCAGCTTGGCCGAGGGTGGAGATACGCAGTATTTT.